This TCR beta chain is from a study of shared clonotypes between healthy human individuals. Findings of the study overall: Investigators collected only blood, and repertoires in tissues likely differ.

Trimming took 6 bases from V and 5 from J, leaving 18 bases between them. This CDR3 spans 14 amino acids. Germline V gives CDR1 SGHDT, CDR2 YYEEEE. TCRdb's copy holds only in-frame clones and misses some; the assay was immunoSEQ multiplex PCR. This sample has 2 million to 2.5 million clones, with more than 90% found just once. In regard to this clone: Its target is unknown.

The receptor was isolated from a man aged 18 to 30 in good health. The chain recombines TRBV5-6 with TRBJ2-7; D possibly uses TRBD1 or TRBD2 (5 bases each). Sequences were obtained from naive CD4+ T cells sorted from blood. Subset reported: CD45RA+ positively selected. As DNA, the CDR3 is TGTGCCAGCACCGTTGGGACCCCAAACAACGAGCAGTACTTC. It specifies CASTVGTPNNEQYF.